The 22 T cell receptor beta chains in this list originate from one sample, sequenced in a study of OX40 agonist ivuxolimab in advanced cancers. Profiling relied on immunoSEQ multiplex PCR, and the TCRdb table lists in-frame clones only, not all of them. Among approximately 16,000 clones listed, around 88% were seen once. The sample here was CD4+ or CD8+ T cells sorted from blood, taken in a trial of the OX40 agonist ivuxolimab. The receptor source for this set is an adult with an advanced solid tumor such as melanoma, head and neck, liver or kidney cancer.

Regarding this clone: The same CDR3 also results from other DNA sequences found in this sample. The rearrangement joins TRBV9 to TRBJ2-7, with a weak D call TRBD2 (6 bases). Germline V gene sequence: CDR1 SGDLS, CDR2 YYNGEE. This CDR3 has 14 amino acids. V lost 0 bases to trimming and J lost 5 bases, with 12 bases between them. CDR3 sequence (DNA): TGTGCCAGCAGCGTAGCCGGGAGACCCCACGAGCAGTACTTC. This sequence encodes CASSVAGRPHEQYF.

The chain is built from TRBV9 and TRBJ2-1; D is uncertain. Germline assignment: CDR1 SGDLS and CDR2 YYNGEE. This CDR3 is built from 12 residues. V was shortened by 0 bases and J by 6 bases, with 4 bases between the two germline ends. Written as DNA, the CDR3 is TGTGCCAGCAGCGTAGGTAGCAATGAGCAGTTCTTC. The encoded protein is CASSVGSNEQFF. Full variable domain (outside the CDR3, taken from reference TRBV9 and TRBJ2-1): DSGVTQTPKHLITATGQRVTLRCSPRSGDLSVYWYQQSLDQGLQFLIQYYNGEERAKGNILERFSAQQFPDLHSELNLSSLELGDSALYFCASSVGSNEQFFGPGTRLTVL.

The chain couples TRBV6-1 to TRBJ2-5; D is unclear. TRBJ2-7 explains the end of the DNA better; the J call may be wrong. Germline V lookup: CDR1 MNHNS, CDR2 SASEGT. CDR3 length equals 12 residues. The CDR3 DNA is TGTGCCAGCAGTGAAAGGATCTACGAGCAGTACTTC. This sequence encodes CASSERIYEQYF.

The CDR3 loop is CASSQGPEQFF. CDR3 nucleotide sequence: TGTGCCAGCAGCCAAGGGCCAGAGCAGTTCTTC. The V and J genes are TRBV5-6 and TRBJ2-1; D gene unclear. The CDR3 consists of 11 residues. Trimming left V 4 bases short and J 10 bases short, with 9 bases between. CDR1 is SGHDT, CDR2 YYEEEE, per germline.

The chain is built from TRBV27 and TRBJ2-7, with D perhaps being TRBD1 or TRBD2 (5 bases each). Trimming left V 10 bases short and J 2 bases short, with 18 bases between. This CDR3 has 14 amino acids. CDR1 is MNHEY, CDR2 SMNVEV, per germline (reference sequence). CDR3 bases: TGTGCCACCCGCCGGGGCGGAAAAACCTACGAGCAGTACTTC. Protein sequence: CATRRGGKTYEQYF.

The genes are TRBV19 and TRBJ1-5; 7 bases are shared with TRBD1. CDR3 length: 15 residues. The V segment lost 6 bases and the J segment 0 bases; nucleotides outside the gene matches: 5. In germline, CDR1 is LNHDA, CDR2 SQIVND (reference sequence). The CDR3 sequence: CASRQGSYSNQPQHF. The DNA for the CDR3 is TGTGCCAGTAGACAGGGGTCCTATAGCAATCAGCCCCAGCATTTT.

A few counts support this clone. The CDR3 is CASSLPGNSNQPQHF. Written as DNA, the CDR3 is TGTGCCAGCAGTCTGCCGGGTAATAGCAATCAGCCCCAGCATTTT. V usage is TRBV21-1 and J usage is TRBJ1-5. TRBV21-1 is flagged as a pseudogene. CDR3 length: 15 residues.

The rearrangement uses TRBV9 and TRBJ2-5; a weak D match, TRBD2 (7 bases). Deletions cut 4 bases from V and 2 bases from J, with 12 bases between. This CDR3 comprises 14 residues. Germline CDR1 and CDR2: SGDLS and YYNGEE. The DNA for the CDR3 is TGTGCCAGCAGCTCTAGGGGGGGTCAAGAGACCCAGTACTTC. As protein: CASSSRGGQETQYF.

The V gene is TRBV9, the J gene TRBJ1-3; D may be TRBD1 (5 bases). The V gene lost 3 bases and the J gene lost 1 base, with 8 bases spanning the gap. The CDR3 covers 14 residues. Looked up from germline, CDR1 is SGDLS and CDR2 is YYNGEE. The CDR3 is CASSATVSGNTIYF. The CDR3 DNA is TGTGCCAGCAGCGCGACAGTATCTGGAAACACCATATATTTT.

The rearrangement links TRBV19 to TRBJ2-1; TRBD2 matches at 8 bases. CDR1 LNHDA and CDR2 SQIVND come from the germline V gene (reference sequence). V gave up 5 bases and J gave up 1 base; unmatched junction bases: 4. The CDR3 covers 15 residues. The CDR3 nucleotides read TGTGCCAGTAGTCGGGCGGGAGGATCCTACAATGAGCAGTTCTTC. Translated: CASSRAGGSYNEQFF.

The rearrangement links TRBV2 to TRBJ1-2; no clear D. Germline V CDR1 and CDR2: SNHLY, FYNNEI. CDR3 length: 11 residues. Between the trimmed V and J ends, which lost 6 bases and 8 bases, there was a span of 10 bases. CDR3 protein: CASREVGGYTF. Written as DNA, the CDR3 is TGTGCCAGCAGAGAGGTGGGAGGCTACACCTTC.

V gene TRBV7-2 combines with J gene TRBJ2-3; 8 nucleotides line up with TRBD2. The CDR3 contains 14 residues. V dropped 2 bases and J dropped 5; count of bases not matched to a gene: 3. Per the germline V gene, CDR1 is SGHTA and CDR2 is FQGNSA. This CDR3 reads CASSLISGRDTQYF. As DNA, the CDR3 is TGTGCCAGCAGCTTAATAAGCGGGAGAGATACGCAGTATTTT. Full variable domain (remainder filled in from reference TRBV7-2 and TRBJ2-3): GAGVSQSPSNKVTEKGKDVELRCDPISGHTALYWYRQSLGQGLEFLIYFQGNSAPDKSGLPSDRFSAERTGGSVSTLTIQRTQQEDSAVYLCASSLISGRDTQYFGPGTRLTVL.

The CDR3 loop is CSVGQTGGHEQFF. The CDR3 coding sequence is TGCAGCGTTGGCCAGACAGGGGGCCATGAGCAGTTCTTC. The V call is TRBV29-1, the J call TRBJ2-1; 10 bases fit TRBD1. Germline values: CDR1 SQVTM, CDR2 ANQGSEA. With 4 bases clipped from V and 8 bases from J, the junction kept 5 bases outside the gene matches. CDR3 length: 13 amino acids.

V gene TRBV10-3 combines with J gene TRBJ2-2; 7 bases are shared with TRBD1. Germline CDR1 ENHRY, CDR2 SYGVKD. The V and J ends lost 5 bases and 4 bases, in that order; junction bases with no gene match: 7. The CDR3 contains 15 residues. This chain's CDR3 is CAISFGTEPTGELFF. The CDR3 DNA reads as TGTGCCATCAGTTTCGGGACAGAGCCCACCGGGGAGCTGTTTTTT.

The chain couples TRBV2 to TRBJ1-1, with D tentatively TRBD1 (6 bases). Trimming took 11 bases from V and 0 from J, leaving 16 bases between them. Germline assignment: CDR1 SNHLY and CDR2 FYNNEI. The CDR3 sequence is 14 residues long. DNA of the CDR3: TGTGCCTGTAAGAACCAGGGGATGAACACTGAAGCTTTCTTT. Its translation: CACKNQGMNTEAFF.

V gene TRBV28 combines with J gene TRBJ2-7; 14 bases are shared with TRBD2. Germline lookup yields CDR1 MDHEN and CDR2 SYDVKM. The CDR3 has 17 amino acids. V shed 6 bases and J 3 bases; nucleotides not matched to a gene: 10. CDR3 sequence reads: CASRSGTSGRRRYEQYF. Written as DNA, the CDR3 is TGTGCCAGCAGGTCCGGGACTAGCGGGAGAAGACGCTACGAGCAGTACTTC. The complete variable domain, with remaining parts taken from reference TRBV28 and TRBJ2-7, reads DVKVTQSSRYLVKRTGEKVFLECVQDMDHENMFWYRQDPGLGLRLIYFSYDVKMKEKGDIPEGYSVSREKKERFSLILESASTNQTSMYLCASRSGTSGRRRYEQYFGPGTRLTVT.

The chain couples TRBV28 to TRBJ2-7, with 8 bases that match TRBD1. The length of the CDR3 is 13 residues. J was trimmed by 6 bases and V by 6 bases; bases with no gene match: 7. Germline V gene data show CDR1 as MDHEN and CDR2 as SYDVKM. CDR3 region: CASRDHRGSEQYF. The CDR3 DNA is TGTGCCAGCAGGGACCACAGGGGGAGCGAGCAGTACTTC. Looking up the rest from reference TRBV28 and TRBJ2-7 gives the full variable domain: DVKVTQSSRYLVKRTGEKVFLECVQDMDHENMFWYRQDPGLGLRLIYFSYDVKMKEKGDIPEGYSVSREKKERFSLILESASTNQTSMYLCASRDHRGSEQYFGPGTRLTVT.

The chain carries TRBV4-2 and TRBJ2-3; 13 bases line up with TRBD2. The CDR3 sequence is 17 residues long. V was clipped by 1 base and J by 6 bases; unmatched bases: 7. Germline values: CDR1 LGHNA, CDR2 YNFKEQ. The CDR3 region is CASSQARLAGGDDTQYF. CDR3 sequence (DNA): TGTGCCAGCAGCCAAGCCCGACTAGCGGGAGGCGATGATACGCAGTATTTT.

The chain links TRBV18 to TRBJ1-2; D is unresolved. This CDR3 contains 14 residues. Germline lookup yields CDR1 KGHSH and CDR2 LQKENI. V was shortened by 0 bases and J by 3 bases, with 8 bases between the two germline ends. Here the CDR3 DNA reads TGTGCCAGCTCACCACCGTCGGGATACTATGGCTACACCTTC. Its protein product is CASSPPSGYYGYTF.

This rearrangement joins TRBV4-2 to TRBJ1-4; D unclear. Germline V CDR1 and CDR2: LGHNA, YNFKEQ. The CDR3 spans 15 residues. V lost 5 bases and J lost 0, with 10 bases in between. CDR3 sequence (DNA): TGTGCCAGCAGCAAATCAGCGGCAACTAATGAAAAACTGTTTTTT. Residues: CASSKSAATNEKLFF.

This clone was seen a single time. The chain uses TRBV19 and TRBJ2-5; a possible D gene is TRBD1 (5 bases). The end of the DNA aligns better with TRBJ2-7, so the J call may be wrong. Per the germline V gene, CDR1 is LNHDA and CDR2 is SQIVND (reference sequence). CDR3 size: 14 residues. The CDR3 bases are TGTGCCAGTAGCCGCCAGGGCGGAGACTACGAGCAGTACTTC. Its translation: CASSRQGGDYEQYF.

The chain joins TRBV14 to TRBJ2-1; TRBD2 aligns across 13 bases. This CDR3 region has 15 residues. Germline V gene lookup returns CDR1 SGHDN and CDR2 FVKESK. Trimming removed 1 base from V and 6 bases from J; junction bases left unmatched: 0. The CDR3 bases are TGTGCCAGCAGCCAAGGGACTAGCGGGAGCAATGAGCAGTTCTTC. Translated: CASSQGTSGSNEQFF.